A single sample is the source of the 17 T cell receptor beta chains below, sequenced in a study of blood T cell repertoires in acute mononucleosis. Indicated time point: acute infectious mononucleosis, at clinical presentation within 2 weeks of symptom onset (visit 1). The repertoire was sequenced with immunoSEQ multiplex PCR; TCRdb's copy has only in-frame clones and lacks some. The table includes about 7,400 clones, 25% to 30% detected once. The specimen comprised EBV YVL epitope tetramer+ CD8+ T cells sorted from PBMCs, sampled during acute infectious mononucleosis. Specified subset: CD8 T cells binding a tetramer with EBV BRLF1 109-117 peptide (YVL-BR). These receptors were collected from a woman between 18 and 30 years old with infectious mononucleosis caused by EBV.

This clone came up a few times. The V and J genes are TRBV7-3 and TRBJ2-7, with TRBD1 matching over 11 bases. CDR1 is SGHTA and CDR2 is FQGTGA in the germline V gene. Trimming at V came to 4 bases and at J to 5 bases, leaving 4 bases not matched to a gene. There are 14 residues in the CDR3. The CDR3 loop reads CASSYGQGADEQYF. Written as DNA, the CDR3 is TGTGCCAGCAGCTACGGACAGGGGGCGGACGAGCAGTACTTC. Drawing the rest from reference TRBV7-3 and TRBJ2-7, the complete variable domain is GAGVSQTPSNKVTEKGKYVELRCDPISGHTALYWYRQSLGQGPEFLIYFQGTGAADDSGLPNDRFFAVRPEGSVSTLKIQRTERGDSAVYLCASSYGQGADEQYFGPGTRLTVT.

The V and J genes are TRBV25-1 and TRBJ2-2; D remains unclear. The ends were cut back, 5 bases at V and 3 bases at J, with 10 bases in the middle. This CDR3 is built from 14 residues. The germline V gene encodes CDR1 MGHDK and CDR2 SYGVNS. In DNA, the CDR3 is TGTGCCAGCAGTTCACTATTAGACACCGGGGAGCTGTTTTTT. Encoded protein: CASSSLLDTGELFF.

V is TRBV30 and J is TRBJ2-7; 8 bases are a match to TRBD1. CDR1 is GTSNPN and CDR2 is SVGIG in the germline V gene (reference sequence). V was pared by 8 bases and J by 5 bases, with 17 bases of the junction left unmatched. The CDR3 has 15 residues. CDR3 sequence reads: CASSQTPTGADEQYF. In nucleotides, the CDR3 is TGTGCCAGCAGCCAAACCCCGACAGGGGCGGACGAGCAGTACTTC. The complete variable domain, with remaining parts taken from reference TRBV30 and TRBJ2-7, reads SQTIHQWPATLVQPVGSPLSLECTVEGTSNPNLYWYRQAAGRGLQLLFYSVGIGQISSEVPQNLSASRPQDRQFILSSKKLLLSDSGFYLCASSQTPTGADEQYFGPGTRLTVT.

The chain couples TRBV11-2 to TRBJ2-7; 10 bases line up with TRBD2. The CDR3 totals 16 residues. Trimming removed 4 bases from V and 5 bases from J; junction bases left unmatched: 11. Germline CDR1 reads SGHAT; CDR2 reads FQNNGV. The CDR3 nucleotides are TGTGCCAGCAGCTCAGCTTGGGTAGCGGGGGGAAACGAGCAGTACTTC. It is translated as CASSSAWVAGGNEQYF.

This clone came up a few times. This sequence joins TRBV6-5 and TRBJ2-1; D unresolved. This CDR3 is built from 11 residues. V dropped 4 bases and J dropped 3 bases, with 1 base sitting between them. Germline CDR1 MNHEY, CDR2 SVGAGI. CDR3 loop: CASSFYNEQFF. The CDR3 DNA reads TGTGCCAGCAGTTTCTACAATGAGCAGTTCTTC.

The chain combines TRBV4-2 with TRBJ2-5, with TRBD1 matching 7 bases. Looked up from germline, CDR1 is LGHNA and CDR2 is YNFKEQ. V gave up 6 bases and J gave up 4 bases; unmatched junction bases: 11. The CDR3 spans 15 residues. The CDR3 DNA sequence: TGTGCCAGCAGGCAGTTGACAGGGAGTGGAGAGACCCAGTACTTC. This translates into CASRQLTGSGETQYF.

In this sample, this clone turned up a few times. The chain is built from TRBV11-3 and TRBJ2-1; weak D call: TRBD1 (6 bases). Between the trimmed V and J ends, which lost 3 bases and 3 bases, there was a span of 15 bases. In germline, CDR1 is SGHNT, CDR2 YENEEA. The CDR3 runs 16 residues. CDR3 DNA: TGTGCCAGCAGCTTTCTTAACGAAGGGGGCTACAATGAGCAGTTCTTC. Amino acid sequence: CASSFLNEGGYNEQFF.

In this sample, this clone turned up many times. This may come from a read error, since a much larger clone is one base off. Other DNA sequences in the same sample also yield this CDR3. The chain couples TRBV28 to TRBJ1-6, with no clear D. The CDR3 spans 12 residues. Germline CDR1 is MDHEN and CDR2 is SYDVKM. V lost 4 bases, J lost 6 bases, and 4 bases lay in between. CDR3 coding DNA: TGTGCCAGCAGTTCGCTTAATTCACCCCTCCACTTT. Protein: CASSSLNSPLHF.

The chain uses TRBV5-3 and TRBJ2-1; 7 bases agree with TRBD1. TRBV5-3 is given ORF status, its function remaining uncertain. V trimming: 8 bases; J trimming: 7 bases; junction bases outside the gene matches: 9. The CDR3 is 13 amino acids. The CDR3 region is CASSIQGKNEQFF. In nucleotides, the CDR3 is TGTGCCAGCAGCATACAGGGGAAAAATGAGCAGTTCTTC.

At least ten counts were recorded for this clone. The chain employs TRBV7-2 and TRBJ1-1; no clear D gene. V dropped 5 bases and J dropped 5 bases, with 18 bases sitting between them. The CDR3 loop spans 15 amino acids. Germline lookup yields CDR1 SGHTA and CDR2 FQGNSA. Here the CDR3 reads CASSPGTLVGTEAFF. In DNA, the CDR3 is TGTGCCAGCAGCCCGGGTACCCTGGTAGGGACTGAAGCTTTCTTT.

The CDR3 spells CASSSRTATYEQYF. DNA of the CDR3: TGTGCCAGCAGTTCCCGGACAGCTACCTACGAGCAGTACTTC. This rearrangement joins TRBV7-3 to TRBJ2-7; perhaps TRBD1 as D (6 bases). CDR3 size: 14 residues. CDR1 is SGHTA, CDR2 FQGTGA, per germline. The ends were cut back, 6 bases at V and 2 bases at J, with 14 bases in the middle.

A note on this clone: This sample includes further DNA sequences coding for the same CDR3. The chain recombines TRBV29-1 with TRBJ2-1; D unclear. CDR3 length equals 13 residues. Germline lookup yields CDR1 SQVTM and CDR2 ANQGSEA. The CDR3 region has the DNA TGCAGGGCCGGGCAGGCCCTTTACAATGAGCAGTTCTTC. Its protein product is CRAGQALYNEQFF.

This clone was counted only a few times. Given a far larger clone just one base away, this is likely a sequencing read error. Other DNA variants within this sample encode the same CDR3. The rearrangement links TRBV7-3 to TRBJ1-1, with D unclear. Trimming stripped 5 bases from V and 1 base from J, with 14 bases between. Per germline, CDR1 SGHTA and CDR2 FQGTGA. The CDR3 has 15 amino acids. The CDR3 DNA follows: TGTGCCAGCAGCCAAGGTCCCACGCCGAACACTGAAGCTTTCTTT. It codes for CASSQGPTPNTEAFF.

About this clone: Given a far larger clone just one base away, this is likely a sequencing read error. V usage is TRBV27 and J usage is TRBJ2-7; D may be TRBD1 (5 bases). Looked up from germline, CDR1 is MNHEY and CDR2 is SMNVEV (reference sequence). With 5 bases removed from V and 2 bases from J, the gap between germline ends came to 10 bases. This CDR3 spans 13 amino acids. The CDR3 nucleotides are TGTGCCAGCAGTCAGGGTCTCGCCTACGAGCAGTACTTC. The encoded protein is CASSQGLAYEQYF.

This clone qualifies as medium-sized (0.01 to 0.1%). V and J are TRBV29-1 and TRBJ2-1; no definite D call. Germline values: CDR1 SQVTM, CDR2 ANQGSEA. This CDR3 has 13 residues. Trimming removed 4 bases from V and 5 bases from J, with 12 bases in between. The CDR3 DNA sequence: TGCAGCGTTGGGGCAGGCGAAGACAATGAGCAGTTCTTC. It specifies CSVGAGEDNEQFF.

The CDR3: CSVVVPPYNEQFF. In DNA form, the CDR3 reads TGCAGCGTTGTAGTCCCCCCCTACAATGAGCAGTTCTTC. V is TRBV29-1 and J is TRBJ2-1; D not resolved. Trimming stripped 4 bases from V and 2 bases from J, with 9 bases between. This CDR3 has 13 amino acids. The germline V gene has CDR1 SQVTM and CDR2 ANQGSEA.

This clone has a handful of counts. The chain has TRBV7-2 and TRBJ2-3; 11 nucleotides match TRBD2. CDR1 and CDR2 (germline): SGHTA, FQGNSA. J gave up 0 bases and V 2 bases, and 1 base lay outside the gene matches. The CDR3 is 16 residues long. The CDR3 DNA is TGTGCCAGCAGCTTAACTAGCGGGAGTAGCACAGATACGCAGTATTTT. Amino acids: CASSLTSGSSTDTQYF.